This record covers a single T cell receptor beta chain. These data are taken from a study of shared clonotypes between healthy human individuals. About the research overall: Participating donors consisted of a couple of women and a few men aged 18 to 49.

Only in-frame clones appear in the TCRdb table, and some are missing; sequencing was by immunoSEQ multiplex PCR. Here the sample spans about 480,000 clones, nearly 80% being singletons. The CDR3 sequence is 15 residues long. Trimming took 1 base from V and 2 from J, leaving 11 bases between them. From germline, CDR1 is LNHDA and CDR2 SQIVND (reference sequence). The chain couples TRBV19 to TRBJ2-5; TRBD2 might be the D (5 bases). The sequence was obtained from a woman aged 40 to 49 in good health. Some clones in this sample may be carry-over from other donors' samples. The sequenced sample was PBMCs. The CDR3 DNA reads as TGTGCCAGTAGTATAGCTGGACTTCCTCAAGAGACCCAGTACTTC. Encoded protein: CASSIAGLPQETQYF.